These 5 T cell receptor beta chains came from one sample sequenced in a study of OX40 agonist ivuxolimab in advanced cancers. Some clones are missing from TCRdb's copy, which holds only in-frame ones; the method was immunoSEQ multiplex PCR. The top ten clones hold approximately 9.8% of a sample with under 50,000 clones, about three quarters of them seen once. This material consisted of CD4+ or CD8+ T cells sorted from blood, taken in a trial of the OX40 agonist ivuxolimab. The receptors stem from an adult with an advanced solid tumor such as melanoma, head and neck, liver or kidney cancer.

The chain uses TRBV2 and TRBJ1-2; D gene unclear. CDR1 and CDR2 from the germline V gene are SNHLY and FYNNEI. This CDR3 is built from 12 residues. The V gene lost 5 bases and the J gene lost 8 bases, with 12 bases spanning the gap. CDR3 sequence reads: CASSRERAGYTF. CDR3 DNA sequence: TGTGCCAGCAGTAGAGAAAGGGCCGGCTACACCTTC.

The V and J genes are TRBV7-3 and TRBJ2-5; possibly TRBD1 for D (6 bases). Germline CDR1 reads SGHTA; CDR2 reads FQGTGA. The CDR3 contains 15 residues. Trimming removed 2 bases from V and 5 bases from J, with 15 bases in between. The CDR3 sequence is CASSLLGAELETQYF. The CDR3 nucleotides read TGTGCCAGCAGCTTATTGGGGGCCGAGTTGGAGACCCAGTACTTC.

The rearrangement links TRBV5-6 to TRBJ1-2; the D gene is possibly TRBD1 (6 bases). V was cut by 0 bases and J by 2 bases, with 8 bases left in between. Per the germline V gene, CDR1 is SGHDT and CDR2 is YYEEEE. The CDR3 runs 14 residues. CDR3 in amino acids: CASSLGQGNYGYTF. CDR3 nucleotides: TGTGCCAGCAGCTTGGGTCAGGGGAACTATGGCTACACCTTC.

The chain carries TRBV12-2 and TRBJ2-7; the table's D call, TRBD1, has no DNA check behind it. TRBV12-2 is a listed pseudogene. The CDR3 sequence is 15 residues long. CDR3: CASRPAWGLEDEQYF. In DNA form, the CDR3 reads TGTGCAAGTCGCCCAGCCTGGGGGCTGGAGGACGAGCAGTACTTC.

This clone was counted only a few times. The chain is built from TRBV5-6 and TRBJ1-5, with D perhaps matching TRBD1 (6 bases). Per the germline V gene, CDR1 is SGHDT and CDR2 is YYEEEE. The CDR3 has 15 residues. Trimming cost V 5 bases and J 0 bases, with 12 bases left between them. CDR3 in DNA: TGTGCCAGCAGTATACAGGGTTATAGCAATCAGCCCCAGCATTTT. It is translated as CASSIQGYSNQPQHF.